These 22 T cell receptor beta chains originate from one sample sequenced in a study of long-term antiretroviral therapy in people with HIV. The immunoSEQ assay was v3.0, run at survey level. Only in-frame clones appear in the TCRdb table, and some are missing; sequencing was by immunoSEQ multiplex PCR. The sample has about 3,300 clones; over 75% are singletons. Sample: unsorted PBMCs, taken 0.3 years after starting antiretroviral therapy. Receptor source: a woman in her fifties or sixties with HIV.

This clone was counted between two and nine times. As DNA, the CDR3 is TGCGCCAGCAGTTACGGGACCTCCGGGCGAGAGACCCAGTACTTC. It yields the protein CASSYGTSGRETQYF. The J gene is TRBJ2-5, the V gene TRBV10-1; D may correspond to TRBD1 or TRBD2 (5 bases each). Trimming took off 5 bases at V and 4 bases at J, with 17 bases between the two ends. CDR3 length: 15 amino acids. Germline assignment: CDR1 WNHNN and CDR2 SYGVQD (reference sequence).

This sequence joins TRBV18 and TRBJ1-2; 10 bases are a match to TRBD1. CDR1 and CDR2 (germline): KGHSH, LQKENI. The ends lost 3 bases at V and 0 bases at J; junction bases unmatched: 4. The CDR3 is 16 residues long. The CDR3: CASSPRTGGANYGYTF. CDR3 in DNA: TGTGCCAGCTCACCGAGGACAGGGGGTGCTAACTATGGCTACACCTTC.

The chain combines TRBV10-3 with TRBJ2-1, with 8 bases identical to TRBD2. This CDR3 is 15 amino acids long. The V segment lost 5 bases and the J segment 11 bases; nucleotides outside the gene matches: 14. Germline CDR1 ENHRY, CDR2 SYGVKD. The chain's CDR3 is CAISTAGTRPNQQFF. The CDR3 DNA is TGTGCCATCAGTACCGCCGGGACTAGGCCTAATCAGCAGTTCTTC.

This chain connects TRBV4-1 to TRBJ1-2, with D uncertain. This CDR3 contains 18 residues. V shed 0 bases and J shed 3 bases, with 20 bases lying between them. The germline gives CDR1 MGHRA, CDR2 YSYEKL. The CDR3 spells CASSQDLFGGQLYYGYTF. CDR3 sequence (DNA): TGCGCCAGCAGCCAAGATCTATTCGGAGGGCAGCTTTACTATGGCTACACCTTC.

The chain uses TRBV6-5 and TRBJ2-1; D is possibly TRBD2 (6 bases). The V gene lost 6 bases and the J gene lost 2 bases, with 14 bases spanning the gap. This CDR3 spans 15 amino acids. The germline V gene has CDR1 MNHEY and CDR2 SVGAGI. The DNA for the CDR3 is TGTGCCAGCAGAAGGGACTTTGAGGCCTACAATGAGCAGTTCTTC. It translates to CASRRDFEAYNEQFF.

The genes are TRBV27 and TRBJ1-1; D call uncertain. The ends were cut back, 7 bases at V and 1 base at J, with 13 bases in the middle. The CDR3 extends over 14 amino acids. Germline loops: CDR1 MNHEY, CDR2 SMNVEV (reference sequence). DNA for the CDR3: TGTGCCAGCAACTCCGGTCCGAGGAACACTGAAGCTTTCTTT. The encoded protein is CASNSGPRNTEAFF.

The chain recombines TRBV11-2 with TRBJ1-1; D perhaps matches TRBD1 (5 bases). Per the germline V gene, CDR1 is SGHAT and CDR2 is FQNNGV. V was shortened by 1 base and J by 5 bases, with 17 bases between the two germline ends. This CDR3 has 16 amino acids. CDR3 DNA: TGTGCCAGCAGCTTAGCATTCTCAGGAGGGGCGACTGAAGCTTTCTTT. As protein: CASSLAFSGGATEAFF.

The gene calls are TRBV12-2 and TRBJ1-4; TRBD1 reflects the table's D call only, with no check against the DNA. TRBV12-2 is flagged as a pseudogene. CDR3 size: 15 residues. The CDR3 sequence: CASRLGGRCNEKLFF. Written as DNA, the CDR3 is TGTGCAAGTCGCTTAGGGGGCAGGTGTAATGAAAAACTGTTTTTT.

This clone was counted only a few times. The CDR3 is CASSYEGLNTDTQYF. The CDR3 DNA sequence: TGTGCCAGCAGTTACGAGGGACTAAACACAGATACGCAGTATTTT. V and J are TRBV6-5 and TRBJ2-3, with TRBD2 matching over 7 bases. The V gene's germline CDR1 is MNHEY and CDR2 SVGAGI. With V trimmed by 2 bases and J by 2 bases, 4 bases remained unmatched. This CDR3 region has 15 residues.

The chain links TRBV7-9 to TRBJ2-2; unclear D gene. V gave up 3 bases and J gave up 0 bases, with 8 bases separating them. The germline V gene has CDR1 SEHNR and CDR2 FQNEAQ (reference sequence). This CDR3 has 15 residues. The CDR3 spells CASSLGSTNTGELFF. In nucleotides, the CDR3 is TGTGCCAGCAGCTTGGGATCTACGAACACCGGGGAGCTGTTTTTT.

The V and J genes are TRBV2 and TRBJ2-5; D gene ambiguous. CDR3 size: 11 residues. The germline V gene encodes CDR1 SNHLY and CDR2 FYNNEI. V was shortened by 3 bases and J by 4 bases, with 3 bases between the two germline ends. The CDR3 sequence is CASSERETQYF. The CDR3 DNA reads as TGTGCCAGCAGTGAGAGAGAGACCCAGTACTTC.

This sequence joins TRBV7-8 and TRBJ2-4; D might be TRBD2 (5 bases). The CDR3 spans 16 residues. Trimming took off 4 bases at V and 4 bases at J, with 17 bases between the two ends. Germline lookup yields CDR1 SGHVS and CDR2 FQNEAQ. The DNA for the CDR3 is TGTGCCAGCAGCTCGTCCTCGGGGTTGAGTAAAAACATTCAGTACTTC. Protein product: CASSSSSGLSKNIQYF.

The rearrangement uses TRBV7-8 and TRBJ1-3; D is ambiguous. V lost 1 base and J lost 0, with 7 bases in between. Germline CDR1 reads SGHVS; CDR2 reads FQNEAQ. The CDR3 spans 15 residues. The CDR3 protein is CASSLVLSSGNTIYF. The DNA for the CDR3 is TGTGCCAGCAGCTTAGTTCTCAGCTCTGGAAACACCATATATTTT. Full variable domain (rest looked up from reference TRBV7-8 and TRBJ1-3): GAGVSQSPRYKVAKRGQDVALRCDPISGHVSLFWYQQALGQGPEFLTYFQNEAQLDKSGLPSDRFFAERPEGSVSTLKIQRTQQEDSAVYLCASSLVLSSGNTIYFGEGSWLTVV.

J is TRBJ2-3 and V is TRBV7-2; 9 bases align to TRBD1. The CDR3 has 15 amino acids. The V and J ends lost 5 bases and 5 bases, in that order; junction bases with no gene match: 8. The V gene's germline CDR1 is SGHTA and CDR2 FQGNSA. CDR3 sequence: CASSPGTGFGDTQYF. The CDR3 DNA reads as TGTGCCAGCAGCCCCGGGACAGGGTTTGGAGATACGCAGTATTTT.

The CDR3 sequence is CASSAGGRGVGELFF. The CDR3 coding sequence is TGTGCCAGCAGTGCTGGGGGGCGAGGTGTCGGGGAGCTGTTTTTT. V is TRBV6-5 and J is TRBJ2-2; either TRBD1 or TRBD2 may supply D (6 bases each). The V gene's germline CDR1 is MNHEY and CDR2 SVGAGI. The CDR3 extends over 15 amino acids. The V and J ends lost 5 bases and 7 bases respectively, with 17 bases between them.

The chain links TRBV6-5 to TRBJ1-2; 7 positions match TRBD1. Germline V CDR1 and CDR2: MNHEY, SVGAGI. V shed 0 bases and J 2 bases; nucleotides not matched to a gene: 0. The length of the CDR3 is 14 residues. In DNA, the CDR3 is TGTGCCAGCAGTTACTCGGGACAGAACTATGGCTACACCTTC. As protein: CASSYSGQNYGYTF.

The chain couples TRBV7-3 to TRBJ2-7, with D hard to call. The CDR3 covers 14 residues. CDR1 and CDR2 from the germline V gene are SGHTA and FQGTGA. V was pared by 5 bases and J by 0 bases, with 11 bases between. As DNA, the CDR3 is TGTGCCAGCAGCCCCGTCCCGGGCTCCTACGAGCAGTACTTC. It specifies CASSPVPGSYEQYF. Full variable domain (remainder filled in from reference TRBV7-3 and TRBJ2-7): GAGVSQTPSNKVTEKGKYVELRCDPISGHTALYWYRQSLGQGPEFLIYFQGTGAADDSGLPNDRFFAVRPEGSVSTLKIQRTERGDSAVYLCASSPVPGSYEQYFGPGTRLTVT.

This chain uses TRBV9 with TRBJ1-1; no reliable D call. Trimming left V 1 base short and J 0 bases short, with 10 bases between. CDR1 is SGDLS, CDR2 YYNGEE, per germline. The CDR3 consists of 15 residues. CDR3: CASSVLESMNTEAFF. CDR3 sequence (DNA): TGTGCCAGCAGCGTATTGGAGAGTATGAACACTGAAGCTTTCTTT.

Here the CDR3 reads CASRTGTGFGVTNEKLFF. CDR3 DNA sequence: TGTGCCAGCAGAACCGGGACAGGGTTTGGGGTGACTAATGAAAAACTGTTTTTT. This chain links TRBV5-4 with TRBJ1-4, with 9 bases that match TRBD1. The germline V gene has CDR1 SGHNT and CDR2 YYREEE (reference sequence). The V gene end was trimmed by 5 bases and the J gene end by 2 bases; junction bases not matched to a gene: 13. The CDR3 is made up of 18 amino acids.

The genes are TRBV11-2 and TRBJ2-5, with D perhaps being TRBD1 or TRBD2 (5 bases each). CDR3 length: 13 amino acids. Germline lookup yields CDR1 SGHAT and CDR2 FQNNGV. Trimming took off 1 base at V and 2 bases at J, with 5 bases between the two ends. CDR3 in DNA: TGTGCCAGCAGCTTAGGGGGGCAAGAGACCCAGTACTTC. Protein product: CASSLGGQETQYF.

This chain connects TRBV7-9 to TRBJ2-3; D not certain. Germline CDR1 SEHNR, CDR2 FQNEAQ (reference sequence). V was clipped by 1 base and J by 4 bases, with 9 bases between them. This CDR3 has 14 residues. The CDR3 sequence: CASSLGLAPDTQYF. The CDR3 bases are TGTGCCAGCAGCTTAGGGTTAGCCCCAGATACGCAGTATTTT. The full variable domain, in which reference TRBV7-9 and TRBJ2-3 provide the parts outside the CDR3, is DTGVSQNPRHKITKRGQNVTFRCDPISEHNRLYWYRQTLGQGPEFLTYFQNEAQLEKSRLLSDRFSAERPKGSFSTLEIQRTEQGDSAMYLCASSLGLAPDTQYFGPGTRLTVL.

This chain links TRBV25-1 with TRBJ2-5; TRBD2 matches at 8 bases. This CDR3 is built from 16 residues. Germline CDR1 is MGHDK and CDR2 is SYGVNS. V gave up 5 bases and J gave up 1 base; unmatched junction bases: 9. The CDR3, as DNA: TGTGCCAGCAGTACCCGAGATACTAGCGGCCAAGAGACCCAGTACTTC. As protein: CASSTRDTSGQETQYF. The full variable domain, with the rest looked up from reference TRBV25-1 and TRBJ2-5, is EADIYQTPRYLVIGTGKKITLECSQTMGHDKMYWYQQDPGMELHLIHYSYGVNSTEKGDLSSESTVSRIRTEHFPLTLESARPSHTSQYLCASSTRDTSGQETQYFGPGTRLLVL.